This T cell receptor beta chain comes out of a study of human T cells and chemical hapten exposure. The sample's time point: pre-sensitization, week 0. Indicated treatment: therapeutic diphenylcyclopropenone sensitization with weekly scalp DPC. How the authors handled the data: A typical sample had some 96,000 TCRs, with roughly 20,000 to 700,000 overall. TCRdb re-called the RACE reads through MiXCR, storing one row per CDR3 protein. The V and J calls here are based on TCRdb, not the publication. The profile shows roughly 380,000 distinct CDR3 sequences, approximately 5% of them singletons. This clonotype was seen a few times. V was pared by 5 bases and J by 11 bases, with 8 bases between. Germline assignment: CDR1 KGHDR and CDR2 SFDVKD. The CDR3 runs 10 residues.

The receptor's source is a woman aged 45-65 years with alopecia areata. Some clones in this sample may be carry-over from other donors' samples. The sequencing here drew on whole blood, taken in connection with sensitization to the hapten diphenylcyclopropenone (DPC). The chain has TRBV24-1 and TRBJ1-1; D is unclear. The CDR3 sequence: CATSVFQAFF. The CDR3 DNA is TGTGCCACCAGTGTCTTTCAGGCTTTCTTT.